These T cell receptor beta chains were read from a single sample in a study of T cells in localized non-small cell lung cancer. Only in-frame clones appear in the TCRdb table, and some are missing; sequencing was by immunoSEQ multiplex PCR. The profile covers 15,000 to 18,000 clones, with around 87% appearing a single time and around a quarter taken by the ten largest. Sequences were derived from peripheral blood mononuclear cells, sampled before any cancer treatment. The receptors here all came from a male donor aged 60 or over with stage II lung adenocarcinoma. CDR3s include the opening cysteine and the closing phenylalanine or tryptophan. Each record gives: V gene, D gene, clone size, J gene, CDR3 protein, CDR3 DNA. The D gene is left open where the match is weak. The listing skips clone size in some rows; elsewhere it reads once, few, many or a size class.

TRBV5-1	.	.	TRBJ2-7	CASRIGTTSYEQYF	TGCGCCAGCAGAATAGGAACCACCTCCTACGAGCAGTACTTC
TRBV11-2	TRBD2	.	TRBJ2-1	CASSLHSGRGQFF	TGTGCCAGCAGCTTACACAGCGGGAGAGGGCAGTTCTTC
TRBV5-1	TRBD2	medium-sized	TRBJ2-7	CASSPEPGLAGEQYF	TGCGCCAGCAGCCCGGAACCGGGACTAGCGGGGGAGCAGTACTTC
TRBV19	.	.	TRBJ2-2	CASSQARGVATGELFF	TGTGCCAGTAGTCAAGCCCGGGGTGTTGCCACCGGGGAGCTGTTTTTT
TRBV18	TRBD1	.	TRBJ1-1	CATKTGANTEAFF	TGTGCCACCAAGACAGGGGCGAACACTGAAGCTTTCTTT
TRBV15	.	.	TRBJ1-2	CATSRDFSGARGYTF	TGTGCCACCAGCAGAGATTTCTCGGGGGCGCGAGGCTACACCTTC
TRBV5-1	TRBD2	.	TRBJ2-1	CASSLLGLAGGNNEQFF	TGCGCCAGCAGCTTGTTGGGGCTAGCGGGAGGCAACAATGAGCAGTTCTTC
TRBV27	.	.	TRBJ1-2	CASSSRTGRGKDYGYTF	TGTGCCAGCAGTTCCCGAACGGGCCGGGGAAAAGACTATGGCTACACCTTC
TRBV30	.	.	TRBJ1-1	CAWSELAGLMNTEAFF	TGTGCCTGGAGTGAACTTGCAGGGCTTATGAACACTGAAGCTTTCTTT
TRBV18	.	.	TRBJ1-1	CASSDNIQGGGNTEAFF	TGTGCCAGCTCAGATAACATACAGGGAGGGGGGAACACTGAAGCTTTCTTT
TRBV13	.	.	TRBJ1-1	CASSPSGRTEAFF	TGTGCCAGCAGCCCGAGTGGACGGACTGAAGCTTTCTTT
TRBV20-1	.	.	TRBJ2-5	CSAGPLETQYF	TGCAGTGCTGGACCCCTGGAGACCCAGTACTTC
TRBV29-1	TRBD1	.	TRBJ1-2	CSVESRDSFYGYTF	TGCAGCGTTGAATCCCGGGACAGCTTCTATGGCTACACCTTC
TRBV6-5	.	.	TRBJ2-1	CASSYGRSSYNEQFF	TGTGCCAGCAGTTACGGCAGGAGCTCCTACAATGAGCAGTTCTTC
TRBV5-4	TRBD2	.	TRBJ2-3	CASSLAFLAGDTQYF	TGTGCCAGCAGCTTGGCCTTCCTAGCGGGAGATACGCAGTATTTT
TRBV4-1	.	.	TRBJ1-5	CASSQEGGALSQPQHF	TGCGCCAGCAGCCAAGAAGGGGGGGCGCTCAGTCAGCCCCAGCATTTT
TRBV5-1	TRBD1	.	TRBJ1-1	CASSSQGANTEAFF	TGCGCCAGCAGCTCACAGGGGGCGAACACTGAAGCTTTCTTT
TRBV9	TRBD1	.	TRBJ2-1	CASSVKRTGGYNEQFF	TGTGCCAGCAGCGTTAAAAGGACAGGGGGCTACAATGAGCAGTTCTTC
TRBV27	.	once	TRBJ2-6	CASSPYSASGANVLTF	TGTGCCAGCAGTCCATACAGCGCCTCTGGGGCCAACGTCCTGACTTTC
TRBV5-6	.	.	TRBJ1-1	CASSLAGAGWTSEAFF	TGTGCCAGCAGCTTGGCCGGGGCAGGGTGGACATCTGAAGCTTTCTTT
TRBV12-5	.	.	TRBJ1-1	CASGLVRARTEAFF	TGTGCTAGTGGTTTGGTACGGGCCCGCACTGAAGCTTTCTTT
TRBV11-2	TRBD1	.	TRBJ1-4	CASSLGRGPRQEKLFF	TGTGCCAGCAGCTTAGGTAGGGGGCCACGGCAGGAAAAACTGTTTTTT
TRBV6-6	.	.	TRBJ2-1	CASRGASAQTVNEQFF	TGTGCCAGCAGGGGCGCTAGCGCACAAACGGTAAATGAGCAGTTCTTC
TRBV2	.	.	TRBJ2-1	CASSSGPDRGEQFF	TGTGCCAGCAGTTCGGGACCCGACCGCGGTGAGCAGTTCTTC
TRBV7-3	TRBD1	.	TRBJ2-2	CASSSGGTGELFF	TGTGCCAGCAGCTCAGGGGGCACCGGGGAGCTGTTTTTT
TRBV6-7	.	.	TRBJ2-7	CASRAPRGSSYEQYF	TGTGCCAGCAGGGCCCCACGGGGGAGCTCCTACGAGCAGTACTTC